The 23 T cell receptor beta chains given below trace back to one sample, sequenced in a study of T cells in Graves' hyperthyroidism and ophthalmopathy. Amplified TCR beta CDR3 regions came from RNA transcripts. The TCR CDR3 was amplified in a first-round RT-PCR using the HTBI primer set. TCRdb re-derived calls from the multiplex PCR reads in MiXCR, one entry per CDR3 protein. The sample lists over 350,000 distinct CDR3 sequences, more than 12% occurring once. Sequenced material: blood. The receptors come from a man aged 45-65 years with Graves' ophthalmopathy.

In this sample, this clonotype turned up a few times. The V call is TRBV20-1, the J call TRBJ2-5; no reliable D call. Germline loops: CDR1 DFQATT, CDR2 SNEGSKA (reference sequence). V was clipped by 6 bases and J by 3 bases, with 2 bases between them. The CDR3 is made up of 9 amino acids. The CDR3 protein is CSAEETQYF. The CDR3 nucleotides read TGCAGTGCCGAAGAGACCCAGTACTTC.

Only a few counts were recorded for this clonotype. CDR3 amino acids: CASSPGLNQETQYF. In DNA form, the CDR3 reads TGCGCCAGCAGCCCCGGACTAAATCAAGAGACCCAGTACTTC. V is TRBV5-1 and J is TRBJ2-5; D is possibly TRBD2 (6 bases). Germline CDR1 and CDR2: SGHRS and YFSETQ. The CDR3 length is 14 residues. The ends were cut back, 4 bases at V and 2 bases at J, with 12 bases in the middle.

The chain has TRBV19 and TRBJ1-5; D not certain. Trimming took 7 bases from V and 0 from J, leaving 13 bases between them. The length of the CDR3 is 15 residues. CDR1 LNHDA and CDR2 SQIVND come from the germline V gene (reference sequence). In DNA form, the CDR3 reads TGTGCCAGTAAGAACCGATCTTATAGCAATCAGCCCCAGCATTTT. Protein product: CASKNRSYSNQPQHF.

For this clonotype: A much larger clone differs from this one at a single base, so this may be a read error. The chain couples TRBV11-1 to TRBJ1-1; D is uncertain. This CDR3 spans 13 amino acids. Germline V CDR1 and CDR2: SGHAT, FQDESV (reference sequence). CDR3 DNA sequence: TGTGCCAGCAGCTTAGAAGAGAACACTGAAGTTTTCTTT. This gives the protein CASSLEENTEVFF.

This clonotype was counted ten times or more. V usage is TRBV19 and J usage is TRBJ2-3; 8 bases map to TRBD2. Germline loops: CDR1 LNHDA, CDR2 SQIVND (reference sequence). The CDR3 covers 14 residues. J lost 4 bases, V lost 6 bases, and 6 bases had no gene match. The CDR3 reads CASRSAGGSDTQYF. Here the CDR3 DNA reads TGTGCCAGTAGGTCGGCGGGAGGCTCAGATACGCAGTATTTT.

This clonotype occurred a few times. The rearrangement links TRBV27 to TRBJ1-1; D remains unclear. The germline V gene encodes CDR1 MNHEY and CDR2 SMNVEV (reference sequence). The CDR3 runs to 14 residues. Trimming left V 1 base short and J 3 bases short, with 9 bases between. As DNA, the CDR3 is TGTGCCAGCAGTTTATGGTGGATGGACACTGAAGCTTTCTTT. It yields the protein CASSLWWMDTEAFF.

This clonotype was detected ten times or more. This chain connects TRBV30 to TRBJ2-1; D gene uncertain. The CDR3 is 12 residues long. Between the trimmed V and J ends, which lost 0 bases and 10 bases, there was a span of 10 bases. Germline V lookup: CDR1 GTSNPN, CDR2 SVGIG (reference sequence). CDR3 amino acids: CAWSVIRGEQFF. In nucleotides, the CDR3 is TGTGCCTGGAGTGTCATCCGTGGGGAGCAGTTCTTC.

The sample holds a few counts of this clonotype. The chain is built from TRBV6-1 and TRBJ1-4, with 9 bases identical to TRBD1. Germline loops: CDR1 MNHNS, CDR2 SASEGT. The V and J ends lost 5 bases and 8 bases, in that order; junction bases with no gene match: 12. CDR3 length: 16 residues. The CDR3 loop is CASSPGTGSPGEKLFF. The CDR3 DNA is TGTGCCAGCAGTCCCGGGACAGGGTCCCCAGGGGAAAAACTGTTTTTT.

The table lists this clonotype with many counts. This sequence joins TRBV6-1 and TRBJ2-1; D possibly corresponds to TRBD2 (6 bases). Trimming shortened V by 11 bases and J by 8 bases, and 16 bases separated the two germline ends. The length of the CDR3 is 12 residues. Germline CDR1 MNHNS, CDR2 SASEGT. The CDR3, as DNA: TGTGCCTGTCGGGGGAGGACCGATGAGCAGTTCTTC. This encodes CACRGRTDEQFF.

This clonotype was counted at least ten times. The chain has TRBV11-2 and TRBJ1-1; D might be TRBD1 (5 bases). Trimming removed 4 bases from V and 0 bases from J, with 9 bases in between. The V gene's germline CDR1 is SGHAT and CDR2 FQNNGV. The CDR3 runs 14 residues. CDR3 region: CASSWGGLNTEAFF. In DNA form, the CDR3 reads TGTGCCAGCAGCTGGGGCGGATTGAACACTGAAGCTTTCTTT.

This clonotype appeared many times. V usage is TRBV11-2 and J usage is TRBJ2-7; 11 bases agree with TRBD2. Looked up from germline, CDR1 is SGHAT and CDR2 is FQNNGV. With V trimmed by 3 bases and J by 0 bases, 4 bases remained unmatched. The CDR3 covers 16 residues. CDR3 in amino acids: CASSLGTSGPSYEQYF. The CDR3 DNA reads TGTGCCAGCAGCTTGGGGACTAGCGGACCCTCCTACGAGCAGTACTTC.

This clonotype has only a few counts. The chain employs TRBV18 and TRBJ1-3, with D tentatively TRBD1 (5 bases). Germline loops: CDR1 KGHSH, CDR2 LQKENI. This CDR3 contains 16 residues. Trimming removed 3 bases at V and 0 bases at J, with 12 bases between. CDR3 protein: CASSPSTADSGNTIYF. In DNA form, the CDR3 reads TGTGCCAGCTCACCTTCGACAGCCGACTCTGGAAACACCATATATTTT.

This clonotype was seen many times. This sequence joins TRBV20-1 and TRBJ1-1; no reliable D call. This CDR3 region has 13 residues. V lost 0 bases and J lost 5, with 10 bases in between. Germline CDR1 and CDR2: DFQATT and SNEGSKA (reference sequence). The CDR3 protein is CSARDHPGTEAFF. The CDR3 nucleotides are TGCAGTGCTAGAGATCACCCGGGGACTGAAGCTTTCTTT.

In this sample, this clonotype turned up many times. The V call is TRBV5-1, the J call TRBJ2-7; D is possibly TRBD2 (5 bases). Trimming cost V 2 bases and J 2 bases, with 14 bases left between them. This CDR3 comprises 15 residues. CDR1 is SGHRS and CDR2 is YFSETQ in the germline V gene. This CDR3 reads CASSLALSGTYEQYF. The CDR3 DNA follows: TGCGCCAGCAGCTTAGCCTTAAGCGGAACCTACGAGCAGTACTTC.

This clonotype was detected ten times or more. V and J are TRBV7-8 and TRBJ2-1; 14 nucleotides align to TRBD2. The CDR3 is 17 amino acids. Germline assignment: CDR1 SGHVS and CDR2 FQNEAQ. Trimming at V came to 6 bases and at J to 9 bases, leaving 13 bases not matched to a gene. The CDR3 DNA is TGTGCCAGCAGGTCTGAGCGACTAGCGGGAGGGCCCGGTGAGCAGTTCTTC. This translates into CASRSERLAGGPGEQFF.

The rearrangement uses TRBV7-6 and TRBJ2-5; D may be TRBD2 (6 bases). Germline V gene data show CDR1 as SGHVS and CDR2 as FNYEAQ. V lost 4 bases and J 4 bases, leaving 19 bases between the germline ends. The length of the CDR3 is 16 residues. In DNA, the CDR3 is TGTGCCAGCAGCTCACCCCCGGGAGACCGTGGAGAGACCCAGTACTTC. This encodes CASSSPPGDRGETQYF.

V is TRBV12-5 and J is TRBJ2-3; no clear D. Trimming stripped 1 base from V and 0 bases from J, with 2 bases between. The CDR3 runs 13 residues. Germline CDR1 and CDR2: LGHNT and FRNRAP. As DNA, the CDR3 is TGTGCTAGTGGTTTGGGTAGCACAGATACGCAGTATTTT. Its protein product is CASGLGSTDTQYF.

This clonotype occurred a few times. This rearrangement joins TRBV2 to TRBJ1-4; no clear D gene. Germline V gene lookup returns CDR1 SNHLY and CDR2 FYNNEI. V was clipped by 4 bases and J by 8 bases, with 5 bases between them. There are 11 residues in the CDR3. This CDR3 reads CASSGSEKLFF. DNA of the CDR3: TGTGCCAGCAGTGGCTCAGAAAAACTGTTTTTT.

This clonotype was observed at least ten times. The chain couples TRBV5-1 to TRBJ1-1; no clear D gene. Trimming took off 0 bases at V and 0 bases at J, with 12 bases between the two ends. This CDR3 has 16 residues. Germline values: CDR1 SGHRS, CDR2 YFSETQ. The CDR3 region is CASSLGQAVMNTEAFF. The CDR3 DNA is TGCGCCAGCAGCTTGGGGCAGGCTGTTATGAACACTGAAGCTTTCTTT.

This clonotype was observed at least ten times. The V gene is TRBV7-8, the J gene TRBJ2-7; D remains ambiguous. Looked up from germline, CDR1 is SGHVS and CDR2 is FQNEAQ. V lost 3 bases and J lost 0, with 15 bases in between. This CDR3 is built from 16 residues. The CDR3 is CASSFRRISLSYEQYF. The CDR3 DNA follows: TGTGCCAGCAGCTTCAGACGGATTTCCCTCTCCTACGAGCAGTACTTC.

In its sample, this clonotype was seen a few times. The chain joins TRBV20-1 to TRBJ2-1; 7 bases fit TRBD2. Germline lookup yields CDR1 DFQATT and CDR2 SNEGSKA (reference sequence). This CDR3 is built from 14 residues. J lost 9 bases, V lost 6 bases, and 14 bases had no gene match. CDR3 amino acids: CSAPSASGRPEQFF. In nucleotides, the CDR3 is TGCAGTGCCCCGTCTGCTAGCGGTAGGCCTGAGCAGTTCTTC.

This clonotype occurred many times. The chain carries TRBV12-3 or TRBV12-4 and TRBJ2-7; perhaps TRBD1 as D (5 bases). The CDR3 totals 15 residues. V lost 5 bases and J lost 0, with 14 bases in between. Here the CDR3 reads CASSPISTASYEQYF. CDR3 in DNA: TGTGCCAGCAGTCCTATATCGACAGCCTCCTACGAGCAGTACTTC.

J is TRBJ1-4 and V is TRBV29-1, with 9 bases fitting TRBD1. Germline assignment: CDR1 SQVTM and CDR2 ANQGSEA. J was trimmed by 4 bases and V by 6 bases; bases with no gene match: 3. The CDR3 is 13 amino acids. The CDR3 loop reads CSVGQGLNEKLFF. The CDR3 DNA reads as TGCAGCGTGGGACAGGGACTTAATGAAAAACTGTTTTTT. The full variable domain, in which reference TRBV29-1 and TRBJ1-4 provide the parts outside the CDR3, is SAVISQKPSRDICQRGTSLTIQCQVDSQVTMMFWYRQQPGQSLTLIATANQGSEATYESGFVIDKFPISRPNLTFSTLTVSNMSPEDSSIYLCSVGQGLNEKLFFGSGTQLSVL.